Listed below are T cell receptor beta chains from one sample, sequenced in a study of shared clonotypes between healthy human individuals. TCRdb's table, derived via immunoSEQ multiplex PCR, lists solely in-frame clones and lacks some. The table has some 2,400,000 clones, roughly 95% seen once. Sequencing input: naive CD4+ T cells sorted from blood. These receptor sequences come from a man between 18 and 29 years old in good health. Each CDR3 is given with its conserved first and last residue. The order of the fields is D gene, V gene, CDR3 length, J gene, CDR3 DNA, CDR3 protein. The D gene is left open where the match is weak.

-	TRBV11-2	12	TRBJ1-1	TGTGCCAGCAGCTTAGAGGCCACTGAAGCTTTCTTT	CASSLEATEAFF
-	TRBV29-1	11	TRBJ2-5	TGCAGCGTTGTGGCTGGGGAGACCCAGTACTTC	CSVVAGETQYF
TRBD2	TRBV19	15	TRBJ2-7	TGTGCCAGTAGTATAGGACTAGCGGGACCATACGAGCAGTACTTC	CASSIGLAGPYEQYF
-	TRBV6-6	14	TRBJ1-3	TGTGCCAGCGGCGCAGGTTTGCCCGGAAACACCATATATTTT	CASGAGLPGNTIYF
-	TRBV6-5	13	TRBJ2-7	TGTGCCAGCAGTTACGGGACGACCCACGAGCAGTACTTC	CASSYGTTHEQYF
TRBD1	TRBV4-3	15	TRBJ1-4	TGCGCCAGCAGCCAAGAGACAGGGCCCGGTGAAAAACTGTTTTTT	CASSQETGPGEKLFF
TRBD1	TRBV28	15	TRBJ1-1	TGTGCCAGCAGTTCCGGACAGGGCCTGAACACTGAAGCTTTCTTT	CASSSGQGLNTEAFF
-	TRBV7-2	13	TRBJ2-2	TGTGCCAGCAGCCCCCAGGGCACCGGGGAGCTGTTTTTT	CASSPQGTGELFF
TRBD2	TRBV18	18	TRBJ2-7	TGTGCCAGCTCACCACAGCTAGCGGGAGAATGGGGCGTCAACGAGCAGTACTTC	CASSPQLAGEWGVNEQYF
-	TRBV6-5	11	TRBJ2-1	TGTGCCAGCCAGGGTTTTGGCGAGCAGTTCTTC	CASQGFGEQFF
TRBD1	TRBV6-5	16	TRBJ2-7	TGTGCCAGCAGTTCGCAACGGGACAGGGGACCCTACGAGCAGTACTTC	CASSSQRDRGPYEQYF
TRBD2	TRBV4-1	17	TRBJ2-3	TGCGCCAGCAGCCGCAATACGGGGGGTAGCTATGAGGATACGCAGTATTTT	CASSRNTGGSYEDTQYF
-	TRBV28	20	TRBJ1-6	TGTGCCAGCAAAAAGGGGGGTCTCAGACTCAGTAGCTCCTATAATTCACCCCTCCACTTT	CASKKGGLRLSSSYNSPLHF
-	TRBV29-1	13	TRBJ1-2	TGCAGCGTTGACCCGACAGATAACTATGGCTACACCTTC	CSVDPTDNYGYTF
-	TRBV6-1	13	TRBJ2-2	TGTGCCAGCAGTCAAGAGAACACCGGGGAGCTGTTTTTT	CASSQENTGELFF
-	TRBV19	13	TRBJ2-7	TGTGCCAGTAGTGAGCAGGGTGCCTACGAGCAGTACTTC	CASSEQGAYEQYF
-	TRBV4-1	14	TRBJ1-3	TGCGCCAGCAGCGCGGGCCTCTCTGGAAACACCATATATTTT	CASSAGLSGNTIYF
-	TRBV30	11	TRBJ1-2	TGTGCCTGGAGTCGGGGCTCTGGCTACACCTTC	CAWSRGSGYTF
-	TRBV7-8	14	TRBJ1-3	TGTGCCAGCAGCTTAGCCTCCTCTGGAAACACCATATATTTT	CASSLASSGNTIYF
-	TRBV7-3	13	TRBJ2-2	TGTGCCAGCAGCTCCAGGGTCACCGGGGAGCTGTTTTTT	CASSSRVTGELFF
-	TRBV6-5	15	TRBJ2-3	TGTGCCAGCAGACGAGGGGGTCCTAGGGATGATACGCAGTATTTT	CASRRGGPRDDTQYF
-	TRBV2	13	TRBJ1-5	TGTGCCAGCAGTTTATTTAGCAATCAGCCCCAGCATTTT	CASSLFSNQPQHF
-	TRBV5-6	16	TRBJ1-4	TGTGCCAGCAGCTTGGCGCTCAGCATAACTAATGAAAAACTGTTTTTT	CASSLALSITNEKLFF
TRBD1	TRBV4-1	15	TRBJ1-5	TGCGCCAGCAGCGCTCGGACAGGGGGCAATCAGCCCCAGCATTTT	CASSARTGGNQPQHF
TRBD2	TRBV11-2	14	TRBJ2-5	TGTGCCAGCAGCTTTTCCGGGAGGCAAGAGACCCAGTACTTC	CASSFSGRQETQYF